One and the same sample provided the 13 T cell receptor beta chains below, sequenced in a study of shared clonotypes between healthy human individuals. Produced via immunoSEQ multiplex PCR; TCRdb's table is partial and in-frame only. The data hold 1.6 million or so clones, with 98% observed a single time. The sample consisted of naive CD4+ T cells sorted from blood. The subset: CD45RA+ positively selected. These receptors were taken from a man aged 30 to 39 in good health.

A remark on this clone: Additional DNA sequences in this sample encode the identical CDR3. CDR3 sequence reads: CASSLGETQYF. As DNA, the CDR3 is TGTGCCAGCAGCCTTGGGGAGACCCAGTACTTC. The chain carries TRBV11-2 and TRBJ2-5; no definite D call. Trimming pared 5 bases from V and 5 bases from J, leaving 6 bases between. There are 11 residues in the CDR3. Germline V gene data show CDR1 as SGHAT and CDR2 as FQNNGV. Filled out from reference TRBV11-2 and TRBJ2-5, the complete variable domain reads EAGVAQSPRYKIIEKRQSVAFWCNPISGHATLYWYQQILGQGPKLLIQFQNNGVVDDSQLPKDRFSAERLKGVDSTLKIQPAKLEDSAVYLCASSLGETQYFGPGTRLLVL.

Only one count was recorded for this clone. The chain combines TRBV5-1 with TRBJ2-5; the D is unclear. Per germline, CDR1 SGHRS and CDR2 YFSETQ. CDR3 size: 14 residues. The germline V and J ends were trimmed by 3 bases and 2 bases, with 11 bases remaining between them. The CDR3 sequence: CASSSSPHQETQYF. Here the CDR3 DNA reads TGCGCCAGCAGCTCTTCCCCACATCAAGAGACCCAGTACTTC.

The chain uses TRBV28 and TRBJ2-7; D gene unclear. The CDR3 is 11 residues long. V was clipped by 3 bases and J by 12 bases, with 12 bases between them. Looked up from germline, CDR1 is MDHEN and CDR2 is SYDVKM. CDR3 sequence reads: CASSFLRSWYF. CDR3 nucleotides: TGTGCCAGCAGTTTCCTACGGAGTTGGTACTTC.

The chain couples TRBV30 to TRBJ2-5; D is unresolved. The CDR3 extends over 14 amino acids. V lost 0 bases and J 1 base, leaving 9 bases between the germline ends. Germline CDR1 reads GTSNPN; CDR2 reads SVGIG (reference sequence). The CDR3 spells CAWSVLGAQETQYF. Written as DNA, the CDR3 is TGTGCCTGGAGTGTACTGGGCGCCCAAGAGACCCAGTACTTC.

The chain carries TRBV7-2 and TRBJ2-2; 8 bases match TRBD2. The CDR3 is 15 residues long. The trim removed 4 bases at V and 6 bases at J, leaving 7 bases unmatched. Germline lookup yields CDR1 SGHTA and CDR2 FQGNSA. For the CDR3, the DNA is TGTGCCAGCAGCTCGCCGGGACTAGGCGCCGGGGAGCTGTTTTTT. Translating gives CASSSPGLGAGELFF.

The chain combines TRBV30 with TRBJ2-2, with D perhaps TRBD1 (5 bases). The germline gives CDR1 GTSNPN, CDR2 SVGIG (reference sequence). This CDR3 has 14 residues. With 0 bases removed from V and 3 bases from J, the gap between germline ends came to 8 bases. CDR3 sequence: CAWSVSGYTGELFF. The CDR3 DNA reads TGTGCCTGGAGTGTGTCAGGGTACACCGGGGAGCTGTTTTTT. The full variable domain, in which reference TRBV30 and TRBJ2-2 provide the parts outside the CDR3, is SQTIHQWPATLVQPVGSPLSLECTVEGTSNPNLYWYRQAAGRGLQLLFYSVGIGQISSEVPQNLSASRPQDRQFILSSKKLLLSDSGFYLCAWSVSGYTGELFFGEGSRLTVL.

The chain recombines TRBV9 with TRBJ2-1, with 10 bases fitting TRBD2. This CDR3 is built from 16 residues. V shed 4 bases, J shed 1 base, and the junction held 5 bases outside the gene matches. Germline CDR1 SGDLS, CDR2 YYNGEE. CDR3 nucleotides: TGTGCCAGCAGCAAGCGGGAGGGCCTTTCCTACAATGAGCAGTTCTTC. This encodes CASSKREGLSYNEQFF.

The chain has TRBV5-5 and TRBJ1-5, with no clear D. The V end was cut by 6 bases, the J end by 0 bases, with 13 bases between. Looked up from germline, CDR1 is SGHKS and CDR2 is YYEKEE (reference sequence). This CDR3 is built from 15 residues. The chain's CDR3 is CASTLSGNSNQPQHF. CDR3 coding DNA: TGTGCCAGCACCTTATCGGGGAATAGCAATCAGCCCCAGCATTTT.

The chain recombines TRBV18 with TRBJ2-1; unclear D gene. The CDR3 length is 12 residues. From germline, CDR1 is KGHSH and CDR2 LQKENI. With 8 bases removed from V and 8 bases from J, the gap between germline ends came to 13 bases. Written as DNA, the CDR3 is TGTGCCAGCACAACCGCGTGGGATGAGCAGTTCTTC. Translating gives CASTTAWDEQFF.

This chain links TRBV30 with TRBJ2-7, with 11 bases lining up with TRBD2. With 5 bases clipped from V and 3 bases from J, the junction kept 3 bases outside the gene matches. Germline values: CDR1 GTSNPN, CDR2 SVGIG (reference sequence). CDR3 length: 13 amino acids. The CDR3 DNA is TGTGCCTGGTCAGGGACTAGCGGCTACGAGCAGTACTTC. Protein sequence: CAWSGTSGYEQYF.

The gene calls are TRBV4-1 and TRBJ2-7, with D possibly TRBD1 on 6 matching bases. The CDR3 length is 14 residues. In germline, CDR1 is MGHRA, CDR2 YSYEKL. V shed 0 bases and J shed 9 bases, with 15 bases lying between them. Here the CDR3 DNA reads TGCGCCAGCAGCCAAGATCGCGTCCAGGGGACGCAGTACTTC. As protein: CASSQDRVQGTQYF.

The CDR3 reads CASSRREQVTGELFF. DNA of the CDR3: TGTGCCAGCAGTCGGCGGGAACAGGTCACCGGGGAGCTGTTTTTT. The chain employs TRBV9 and TRBJ2-2; tentative D call: TRBD2 (6 bases). This CDR3 is built from 15 residues. CDR1 is SGDLS and CDR2 is YYNGEE in the germline V gene. Trimming pared 5 bases from V and 4 bases from J, leaving 15 bases between. The full variable domain, in which reference TRBV9 and TRBJ2-2 provide the parts outside the CDR3, is DSGVTQTPKHLITATGQRVTLRCSPRSGDLSVYWYQQSLDQGLQFLIQYYNGEERAKGNILERFSAQQFPDLHSELNLSSLELGDSALYFCASSRREQVTGELFFGEGSRLTVL.

This chain connects TRBV19 to TRBJ2-7, with 7 bases matching TRBD1. The germline gives CDR1 LNHDA, CDR2 SQIVND (reference sequence). The CDR3 runs 14 residues. V lost 3 bases to trimming and J lost 3 bases; unmatched junction nucleotides: 5. The CDR3 DNA is TGTGCCAGTAGTATTTCAGGGGGTATCTACGAGCAGTACTTC. Amino acids: CASSISGGIYEQYF.